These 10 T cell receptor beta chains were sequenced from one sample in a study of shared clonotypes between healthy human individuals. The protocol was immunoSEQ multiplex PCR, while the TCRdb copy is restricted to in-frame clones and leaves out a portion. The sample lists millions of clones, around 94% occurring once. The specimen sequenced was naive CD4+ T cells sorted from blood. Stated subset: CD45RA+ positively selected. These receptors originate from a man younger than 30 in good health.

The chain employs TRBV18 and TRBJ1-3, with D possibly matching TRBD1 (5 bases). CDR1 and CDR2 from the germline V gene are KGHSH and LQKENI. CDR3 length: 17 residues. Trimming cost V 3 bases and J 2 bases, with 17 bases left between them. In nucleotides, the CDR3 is TGTGCCAGCTCACCGACTCGGTGGGGGAAGGCTGGAAACACCATATATTTT. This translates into CASSPTRWGKAGNTIYF.

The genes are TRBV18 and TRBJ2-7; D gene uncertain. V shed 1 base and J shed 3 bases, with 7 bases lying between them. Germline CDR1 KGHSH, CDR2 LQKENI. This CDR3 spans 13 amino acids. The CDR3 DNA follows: TGTGCCAGCTCACCACTGGTAAACTACGAGCAGTACTTC. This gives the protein CASSPLVNYEQYF.

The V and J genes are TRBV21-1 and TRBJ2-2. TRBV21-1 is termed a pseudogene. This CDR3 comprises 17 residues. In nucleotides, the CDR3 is TGTGCCAGCAGCAAGATTTTAGGGCGAGAGAACACCGGGGAGCTGTTTTTT. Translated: CASSKILGRENTGELFF.

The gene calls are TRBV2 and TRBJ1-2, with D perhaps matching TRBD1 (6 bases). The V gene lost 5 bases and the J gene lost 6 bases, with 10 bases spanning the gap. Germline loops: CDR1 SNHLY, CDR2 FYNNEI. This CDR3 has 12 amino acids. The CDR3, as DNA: TGTGCCAGCAGTTTACAGGGCCATGGCTACACCTTC. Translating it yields CASSLQGHGYTF.

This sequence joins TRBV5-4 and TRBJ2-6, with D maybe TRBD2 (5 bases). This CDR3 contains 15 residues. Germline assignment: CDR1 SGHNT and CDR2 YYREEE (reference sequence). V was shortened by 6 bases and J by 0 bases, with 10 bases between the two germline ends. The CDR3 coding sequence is TGTGCCAGCACCCTCGACTACTCTGGGGCCAACGTCCTGACTTTC. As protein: CASTLDYSGANVLTF.

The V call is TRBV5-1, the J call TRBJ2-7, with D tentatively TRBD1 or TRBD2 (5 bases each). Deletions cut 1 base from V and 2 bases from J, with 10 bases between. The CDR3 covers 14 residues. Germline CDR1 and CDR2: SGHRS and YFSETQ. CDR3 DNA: TGCGCCAGCAGCTTGAACCTGGGGGCCTACGAGCAGTACTTC. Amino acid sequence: CASSLNLGAYEQYF.

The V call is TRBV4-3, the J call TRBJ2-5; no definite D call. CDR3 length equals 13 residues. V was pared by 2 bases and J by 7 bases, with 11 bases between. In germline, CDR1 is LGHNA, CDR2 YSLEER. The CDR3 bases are TGCGCCAGCAGCCAAACCCTAGAGTTGACCCAGTACTTC. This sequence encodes CASSQTLELTQYF.

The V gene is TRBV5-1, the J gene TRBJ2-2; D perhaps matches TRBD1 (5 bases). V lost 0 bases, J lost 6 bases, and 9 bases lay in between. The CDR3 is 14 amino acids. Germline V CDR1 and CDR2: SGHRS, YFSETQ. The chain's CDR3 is CASSLVQVPGELFF. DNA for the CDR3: TGCGCCAGCAGCTTGGTACAGGTCCCCGGGGAGCTGTTTTTT.

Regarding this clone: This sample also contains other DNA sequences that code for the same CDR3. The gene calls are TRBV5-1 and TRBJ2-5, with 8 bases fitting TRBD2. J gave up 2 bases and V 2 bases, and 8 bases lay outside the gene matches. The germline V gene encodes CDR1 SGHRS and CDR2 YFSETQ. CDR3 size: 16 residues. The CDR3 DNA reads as TGCGCCAGCAGCTTAGGGGCTAGCGGGTTGCAAGAGACCCAGTACTTC. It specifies CASSLGASGLQETQYF.

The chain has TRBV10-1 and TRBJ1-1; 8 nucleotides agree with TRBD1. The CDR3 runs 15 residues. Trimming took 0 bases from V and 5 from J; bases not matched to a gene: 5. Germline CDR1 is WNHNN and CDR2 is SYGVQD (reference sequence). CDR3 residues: CASSESQGAKTEAFF. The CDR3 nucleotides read TGCGCCAGCAGTGAGTCGCAGGGGGCTAAGACTGAAGCTTTCTTT.